This passage covers 30 T cell receptor beta chains from one sample sequenced in a study of T cell changes during pregnancy in multiple sclerosis. The repertoire was sequenced with immunoSEQ multiplex PCR; TCRdb's copy has only in-frame clones and lacks some. Among under 55,000 clones, 94% were seen once, and the ten largest hold less than 0.35%. The specimen was CD4+ T cells from peripheral blood mononuclear cells, collected in the third trimester of pregnancy. All receptors derive from a female donor with multiple sclerosis, enrolled in a pregnancy study.

The J gene is TRBJ1-2, the V gene TRBV28; tentatively, D is TRBD1 (5 bases). This CDR3 spans 14 amino acids. The germline CDR1 and CDR2 sequences are MDHEN and SYDVKM. The V gene lost 3 bases and the J gene lost 2 bases, with 10 bases spanning the gap. Written as DNA, the CDR3 is TGTGCCAGCAGTTTCGGGGGATACAACTATGGCTACACCTTC. Translating it yields CASSFGGYNYGYTF.

The V gene is TRBV18, the J gene TRBJ2-7; 8 bases fit TRBD1. With 3 bases clipped from V and 2 bases from J, the junction kept 9 bases outside the gene matches. There are 16 residues in the CDR3. CDR1 is KGHSH and CDR2 is LQKENI in the germline V gene. CDR3 nucleotide sequence: TGTGCCAGCTCACCTCGAGCCGGGACAGGAGCCTACGAGCAGTACTTC. It specifies CASSPRAGTGAYEQYF.

This chain connects TRBV6-6 to TRBJ2-5; TRBD1 matches 9 bases. CDR3 length equals 14 residues. Germline-derived CDR1 and CDR2 are MNHNY and SVGAGI (reference sequence). The J segment lost 2 bases and the V segment lost 5 bases, leaving 3 bases of the junction unmatched. In DNA form, the CDR3 reads TGTGCCAGCAGTACGGACAGGGGACAAGAGACCCAGTACTTC. Protein: CASSTDRGQETQYF.

The V gene is TRBV19, the J gene TRBJ1-4; 8 bases fit TRBD1. The germline CDR1 and CDR2 sequences are LNHDA and SQIVND (reference sequence). The ends lost 6 bases at V and 7 bases at J; junction bases unmatched: 10. This CDR3 has 15 residues. In DNA form, the CDR3 reads TGTGCCAGTAGGATACAGGGGGGACCAAGTGAAAAACTGTTTTTT. Translating gives CASRIQGGPSEKLFF.

The chain is built from TRBV7-2 and TRBJ2-1; 10 bases map to TRBD2. CDR1 and CDR2 (germline): SGHTA, FQGNSA. The trim removed 0 bases at V and 10 bases at J, leaving 6 bases unmatched. The CDR3 extends over 15 amino acids. The CDR3 here is CASSLATSGSGEQFF. In DNA form, the CDR3 reads TGTGCCAGCAGCTTAGCGACTAGCGGGTCGGGGGAGCAGTTCTTC.

V gene TRBV4-1 combines with J gene TRBJ2-1; TRBD2 agrees at 11 bases. The J segment lost 8 bases and the V segment lost 5 bases, leaving 14 bases of the junction unmatched. This CDR3 spans 17 amino acids. CDR1 and CDR2 (germline): MGHRA, YSYEKL. CDR3 nucleotide sequence: TGCGCCAGCAGCTCCCGGTTAGTTACTAGCGGGAGCCATGAGCAGTTCTTC. This codes for CASSSRLVTSGSHEQFF.

As to this clone: The junction differs from germline at one of its ends, possibly a read error. V gene TRBV7-2 combines with J gene TRBJ2-1, with 13 bases fitting TRBD2. Germline lookup yields CDR1 SGHTA and CDR2 FQGNSA. This CDR3 spans 12 amino acids. This CDR3 reads CASSSGLAGPLF. In DNA, the CDR3 is TGTGCCAGCAGCTCGGGACTAGCGGGACCACTCTTC.

About this clone: Other nucleotide sequences in the sample specify the same CDR3. The chain joins TRBV5-1 to TRBJ1-1, with D possibly TRBD1 on 5 matching bases. This CDR3 is 13 amino acids long. In germline, CDR1 is SGHRS, CDR2 YFSETQ. V dropped 5 bases and J dropped 1 base, with 9 bases sitting between them. The CDR3 sequence is CASRPDRNTEAFF. The CDR3 DNA follows: TGCGCCAGCAGACCCGACAGGAACACTGAAGCTTTCTTT.

CDR3 protein: CASSSQLWDRSPGANVLTF. The CDR3 DNA sequence: TGCGCCAGCAGCTCTCAGCTATGGGACAGGTCCCCTGGGGCCAACGTCCTGACTTTC. The rearrangement uses TRBV5-1 and TRBJ2-6; 8 bases line up with TRBD1. Germline CDR1 SGHRS, CDR2 YFSETQ. The CDR3 totals 19 residues. V was clipped by 3 bases and J by 2 bases; unmatched bases: 13.

V and J are TRBV19 and TRBJ2-7, with D uncertain. V was cut by 3 bases and J by 1 base, with 13 bases left in between. CDR1 is LNHDA, CDR2 SQIVND, per germline (reference sequence). This CDR3 spans 15 amino acids. The CDR3 DNA reads TGTGCCAGTAGTATTTCCGAGTCCCCTTCCTACGAGCAGTACTTC. Residues: CASSISESPSYEQYF.

DNA of the CDR3: TGTGCCAGCAGCTTAGCAGGGGTCGGGGCCAACGTCCTGACTTTC. Protein: CASSLAGVGANVLTF. This chain connects TRBV7-9 to TRBJ2-6; tentative D call: TRBD1 (5 bases). The V gene lost 0 bases and the J gene lost 4 bases, with 7 bases spanning the gap. The CDR3 runs 15 residues. The V gene's germline CDR1 is SEHNR and CDR2 FQNEAQ (reference sequence). Based on the CDR3 plus reference TRBV7-9 and TRBJ2-6, the full variable domain is DTGVSQNPRHKITKRGQNVTFRCDPISEHNRLYWYRQTLGQGPEFLTYFQNEAQLEKSRLLSDRFSAERPKGSFSTLEIQRTEQGDSAMYLCASSLAGVGANVLTFGAGSRLTVL.

V and J are TRBV7-3 and TRBJ2-1, with 9 bases matching TRBD2. Trimming removed 6 bases from V and 3 bases from J; junction bases left unmatched: 3. Germline V gene lookup returns CDR1 SGHTA and CDR2 FQGTGA. The CDR3 covers 14 residues. The CDR3 DNA reads as TGTGCCAGCAGTCCTAGCGGGGACTACAATGAGCAGTTCTTC. Protein product: CASSPSGDYNEQFF.

V usage is TRBV2 and J usage is TRBJ2-3; no reliable D call. The germline V gene has CDR1 SNHLY and CDR2 FYNNEI. Trimming shortened V by 4 bases and J by 4 bases, and 9 bases separated the two germline ends. CDR3 length equals 13 residues. For the CDR3, the DNA is TGTGCCAGCAGTGTCGGTTTCGCAGATACGCAGTATTTT. It codes for CASSVGFADTQYF.

The rearrangement links TRBV7-6 to TRBJ2-5; 9 nucleotides align to TRBD2. The germline V gene encodes CDR1 SGHVS and CDR2 FNYEAQ. The CDR3 spans 14 residues. Losses at the gene ends were 3 bases for V and 5 bases for J; bases not matched to a gene: 4. CDR3 loop: CASSFSGGEETQYF. CDR3 bases: TGTGCCAGCAGCTTTAGCGGGGGCGAGGAGACCCAGTACTTC.

The chain links TRBV19 to TRBJ2-3, with 9 bases lining up with TRBD2. The CDR3 spans 18 residues. The V gene end was trimmed by 2 bases and the J gene end by 2 bases; junction bases not matched to a gene: 11. Germline V gives CDR1 LNHDA, CDR2 SQIVND (reference sequence). This CDR3 reads CASSISMAGGTPTDTQYF. The CDR3 bases are TGTGCCAGTAGTATATCTATGGCGGGAGGGACTCCCACAGATACGCAGTATTTT.

The rearrangement joins TRBV5-1 to TRBJ2-7; 9 positions match TRBD2. J was trimmed by 3 bases and V by 0 bases; bases with no gene match: 1. CDR3 size: 14 residues. Germline lookup yields CDR1 SGHRS and CDR2 YFSETQ. The CDR3 DNA reads as TGCGCCAGCAGCTTGGGAGCGGGAGGCTACGAGCAGTACTTC. Its protein product is CASSLGAGGYEQYF.

The rearrangement joins TRBV30 to TRBJ1-6, with 9 bases identical to TRBD1. With V trimmed by 3 bases and J by 6 bases, 3 bases remained unmatched. The CDR3 has 14 residues. From germline, CDR1 is GTSNPN and CDR2 SVGIG (reference sequence). This CDR3 reads CAWRGQGVNSPLHF. CDR3 sequence (DNA): TGTGCCTGGAGGGGACAGGGTGTTAATTCACCCCTCCACTTT. Full variable domain (rest looked up from reference TRBV30 and TRBJ1-6): SQTIHQWPATLVQPVGSPLSLECTVEGTSNPNLYWYRQAAGRGLQLLFYSVGIGQISSEVPQNLSASRPQDRQFILSSKKLLLSDSGFYLCAWRGQGVNSPLHFGNGTRLTVT.

The chain recombines TRBV15 with TRBJ2-4; the match to TRBD2 covers 7 bases. In germline, CDR1 is LNHNV, CDR2 YYDKDF (reference sequence). The CDR3 runs 18 residues. Losses at the gene ends were 2 bases for V and 1 base for J; bases not matched to a gene: 11. The CDR3 protein is CATSRPPGGEGAKNIQYF. The CDR3 coding sequence is TGTGCCACCAGCAGACCCCCGGGGGGTGAGGGGGCCAAAAACATTCAGTACTTC.

The V and J genes are TRBV7-3 and TRBJ2-3, with D perhaps matching TRBD2 (6 bases). Germline CDR1 reads SGHTA; CDR2 reads FQGTGA. CDR3 length: 15 residues. Trimming removed 1 base at V and 1 base at J, with 9 bases between. The CDR3 DNA reads TGTGCCAGCAGCTTAATAGGCGGGGGCACAGATACGCAGTATTTT. Protein product: CASSLIGGGTDTQYF.

The chain couples TRBV25-1 to TRBJ2-5, with 7 bases identical to TRBD1. With V trimmed by 3 bases and J by 0 bases, 1 base remained unmatched. Germline V gene data show CDR1 as MGHDK and CDR2 as SYGVNS. This CDR3 contains 14 residues. The CDR3 DNA is TGTGCCAGCAGTGACAGGGGGAACCAAGAGACCCAGTACTTC. Its protein product is CASSDRGNQETQYF.

The chain links TRBV5-1 to TRBJ2-6; the D is unclear. CDR1 SGHRS and CDR2 YFSETQ come from the germline V gene. Trimming removed 0 bases at V and 1 base at J, with 5 bases between. The CDR3 extends over 15 amino acids. CDR3 sequence: CASSLVRSGANVLTF. The DNA of the CDR3 is TGCGCCAGCAGCTTGGTGAGGTCTGGGGCCAACGTCCTGACTTTC.

The chain links TRBV7-6 to TRBJ2-7; 8 bases are shared with TRBD2. Germline CDR1 and CDR2: SGHVS and FNYEAQ. The CDR3 is made up of 16 amino acids. With V trimmed by 3 bases and J by 6 bases, 13 bases remained unmatched. CDR3 region: CASSLMAGGLGPEQYF. The CDR3 nucleotides read TGTGCCAGCAGCTTGATGGCGGGGGGCTTGGGGCCCGAGCAGTACTTC.

The chain combines TRBV30 with TRBJ2-1, with TRBD1 identical over 12 bases. This CDR3 is 15 amino acids long. Germline V gene sequence: CDR1 GTSNPN, CDR2 SVGIG (reference sequence). V was pared by 2 bases and J by 7 bases, with 6 bases of the junction left unmatched. CDR3: CAWSQGQGAGNEQFF. CDR3 nucleotides: TGTGCCTGGAGTCAGGGACAGGGGGCTGGTAATGAGCAGTTCTTC.

The chain carries TRBV9 and TRBJ2-7; a possible D gene is TRBD1 (5 bases). V was shortened by 4 bases and J by 2 bases, with 25 bases between the two germline ends. This CDR3 is built from 18 residues. Germline CDR1 reads SGDLS; CDR2 reads YYNGEE. The CDR3 here is CASSFVASLPDSPYEQYF. In DNA, the CDR3 is TGTGCCAGCAGCTTCGTAGCCTCCTTACCTGACAGCCCCTACGAGCAGTACTTC.

The chain employs TRBV7-3 and TRBJ2-1; 13 positions agree with TRBD2. Per the germline V gene, CDR1 is SGHTA and CDR2 is FQGTGA. The CDR3 runs 19 residues. J lost 0 bases, V lost 3 bases, and 8 bases had no gene match. CDR3 loop: CASSFPGLAGPSSYNEQFF. The CDR3 DNA follows: TGTGCCAGCAGCTTCCCGGGACTAGCGGGACCCAGCTCCTACAATGAGCAGTTCTTC. Complete variable domain (other parts from reference TRBV7-3 and TRBJ2-1): GAGVSQTPSNKVTEKGKYVELRCDPISGHTALYWYRQSLGQGPEFLIYFQGTGAADDSGLPNDRFFAVRPEGSVSTLKIQRTERGDSAVYLCASSFPGLAGPSSYNEQFFGPGTRLTVL.

The chain links TRBV7-8 to TRBJ2-1; perhaps TRBD1 as D (6 bases). Trimming stripped 5 bases from V and 3 bases from J, with 14 bases between. Looked up from germline, CDR1 is SGHVS and CDR2 is FQNEAQ. There are 15 residues in the CDR3. CDR3 region: CASSQTGSNYNEQFF. CDR3 bases: TGTGCCAGCAGCCAGACAGGCTCTAACTACAATGAGCAGTTCTTC.

This sequence joins TRBV5-1 and TRBJ2-1, with 7 bases matching TRBD2. The CDR3 runs 15 residues. CDR1 is SGHRS and CDR2 is YFSETQ in the germline V gene. After removal of 4 bases from V and 4 bases from J, the junction contained 8 bases not matched to a gene. CDR3: CASSNLAEKYNEQFF. In DNA, the CDR3 is TGCGCCAGCAGCAACCTAGCGGAGAAATACAATGAGCAGTTCTTC. The full variable domain, rest sourced from reference TRBV5-1 and TRBJ2-1, is KAGVTQTPRYLIKTRGQQVTLSCSPISGHRSVSWYQQTPGQGLQFLFEYFSETQRNKGNFPGRFSGRQFSNSRSEMNVSTLELGDSALYLCASSNLAEKYNEQFFGPGTRLTVL.

CDR3 sequence: CASSPQGQGPYEQYF. In nucleotides, the CDR3 is TGTGCCAGCAGCCCCCAAGGACAGGGCCCCTACGAGCAGTACTTC. The gene calls are TRBV7-2 and TRBJ2-7; TRBD1 aligns across 8 bases. V shed 5 bases, J shed 2 bases, and the junction held 8 bases outside the gene matches. The CDR3 runs to 15 residues. Germline V gene sequence: CDR1 SGHTA, CDR2 FQGNSA.

This clone has only one observation. CDR3 sequence: CSVKGQYQETQYF. CDR3 in DNA: TGCAGCGTCAAAGGACAGTACCAAGAGACCCAGTACTTC. The chain is built from TRBV29-1 and TRBJ2-5; possibly TRBD1 for D (6 bases). From germline, CDR1 is SQVTM and CDR2 ANQGSEA. The CDR3 spans 13 residues. V lost 6 bases and J 0 bases, leaving 11 bases between the germline ends.

V usage is TRBV6-1 and J usage is TRBJ1-5; 9 bases agree with TRBD1. Germline assignment: CDR1 MNHNS and CDR2 SASEGT. J gave up 6 bases and V 1 base, and 4 bases lay outside the gene matches. The CDR3 sequence is 15 residues long. CDR3 protein: CASSEGQGEGQPQHF. The CDR3 DNA sequence: TGTGCCAGCAGTGAAGGACAGGGGGAAGGTCAGCCCCAGCATTTT.